This note documents a single T cell receptor beta chain sequence. What antigen it recognizes has not been identified. No base quality information exists; no much larger clone differs at one position. The source of the sample is a study of T cells in Graves' hyperthyroidism and ophthalmopathy (dated 2019 in TCRdb). For the wider study: TCR V-J signatures able to tell the groups apart were searched for in a discovery cohort of 95 or so patients, of whom under 45 had Graves' ophthalmopathy and around 57 had stable Graves' hyperthyroidism. An independent validation cohort of around 19 hyperthyroidism patients and approximately 16 patients who later progressed to ophthalmopathy tested prospective prediction of ophthalmopathy. In addition, the study compared T-cell repertoires in thyroid tissue and in blood from roughly 6 Graves' hyperthyroidism patients. The paper reports TCR Vbeta CDR3 sequencing of more than 120 peripheral blood samples: some 44 ophthalmopathy, approximately 74 hyperthyroidism and approximately 17 progressor patients. After blood sampling, hyperthyroidism patients were treated with methimazole at a starting dose of 30 mg daily, and ophthalmopathy patients were treated with high-dose intravenous methylprednisolone. The 100 or so discovery patients were randomly split 7:3 into training and test sets.

Patients with uncontrolled infections, other autoimmune diseases, pregnancy or lactation were excluded. Clinical symptoms, serum thyroxine and TRAb, thyroid ultrasound, and orbital computed tomography formed the basis for the diagnoses. Total RNA was extracted with Trizol reagent, and quality was checked on an Agilent 2100 Bioanalyzer. Cut back by 2 bases and 8 bases, the V and J ends lie 6 bases apart. For CDR1 and CDR2, the germline V gene lists ENHRY and SYGVKD. The CDR3 runs 11 residues from the cysteine to the phenylalanine. The retained sequence is limited to the CDR3, 33 bases, with the frame set at the first base. Study-wide findings and limitations: No statistical method was used to set the sample size in advance, and investigators knew the group allocation. A model built on a 13 V-J signature distinguished ophthalmopathy from stable hyperthyroidism, reaching about 88% sensitivity and around 82% specificity in cross-validation and 80%/75% in testing. In validation, the model predicted progression to ophthalmopathy with approximately 69% sensitivity and less than 80% specificity, a median of about 6 months before onset. Most expanded thyroid clonotypes (frequency above 0.001) were also found in blood, which suggests that blood repertoires may mirror thyroid immune responses.

TCR beta CDR3 regions were amplified from RNA transcripts. The first round of RT-PCR for the TCR CDR3 was performed with the HTBI primer set and the Qiagen OneStep RT-PCR kit. Libraries were constructed in a second round of multiplex PCR, after which size selection and purification were carried out. Paired-end sequencing of the libraries was performed with 100 bp reads on an Illumina HiSeq2000. The published analysis was carried out like this. SOAPnuke was used to process the raw data, throwing out any read that contained adapters or uncalled bases, had a mean Phred below 15, or lacked an exact constant-primer or identifier match. High-quality paired reads were merged with COPE v1.2.5, and unique nucleotide sequences were defined as clonotypes. Clonotypes were aligned to IMGT TRBV, TRBD and TRBJ reference segments using MiTCR v1.1. The analysis was restricted to V-J combinations with a frequency above 0.0001, which together covered just over 99% of the repertoires. The TCS score was defined as F50 (clonal expansion) divided by E x V (chaos), with BLOSUM62-based TCRdist calculated between CDR3 peptides within each V-J. Welch's t-statistics and random forest reduced around 550 V-J features to 13, which were used in a naive Bayes classifier (R e1071). The Morisita-Horn index was used to measure how similar the thyroid and blood repertoires were. Starting from the raw public reads, TCRdb applied fastp trimming at Q25, assembled clones with MiXCR and retained in-frame beta chains. Rows merge per CDR3 protein into single entries with the most common DNA and genes. The V and J calls, along with clone size, are taken from TCRdb and not from the paper's own processing. A total of roughly 500,000 distinct CDR3 sequences appear in this sample, about 43% of them only once. Of the sample, under 20% falls within the top ten clones.

This clonotype was sampled from an adult woman with Graves' disease, either hyperthyroidism or ophthalmopathy (not recorded which). Sequenced material: peripheral blood or thyroid tissue (not recorded which). The V and J genes are TRBV10-3 and TRBJ1-2; too little of a D gene remains to name it. The CDR3 in this case is CAISEPRGYTF. The sequenced DNA: TGTGCCATCAGTGAGCCTCGGGGCTACACCTTC.